This T cell receptor (beta chain) was identified in a study of blood T cell repertoires in COVID-19. The CDR3 is 13 amino acids. The J segment lost 10 bases and the V segment lost 8 bases, leaving 7 bases of the junction unmatched. Assay used: immunoSEQ multiplex PCR; TCRdb lists only in-frame clones, some missing. The repertoire holds approximately 300,000 clones, with 80% to 90% as singletons. This clone was picked up many times. This TCR came from a woman in her thirties who had recovered from COVID-19. The chain combines TRBV12-3 or TRBV12-4 with TRBJ1-6; 8 bases match TRBD1. Sequencing input: PBMCs or T cells enriched from blood (not recorded which). The CDR3 DNA reads TGTGCCAGCTCGACAGGGGCGAGATCACCCCTCCACTTT. This codes for CASSTGARSPLHF.